This T cell receptor beta chain came from a study of immune evolution from preneoplasia to lung adenocarcinoma. Overall study results and limits: Clonality was highest in normal lung, lower in later-stage lesions apparently. From normal lung to invasive adenocarcinoma, top clone frequencies appeared to decrease.

A word on this clone: Its antigen remains unknown.

The CDR3 length is 15 residues. The V and J ends lost 0 bases and 5 bases respectively, with 14 bases between them. The V gene's germline CDR1 is SGDLS and CDR2 YYNGEE. Assay: immunoSEQ multiplex PCR; the TCRdb copy retains only in-frame clones and omits some. The sample holds a few thousand clones, 81% seen once. Resections took place in Japan or China from the mid-2010s to the late 2010s. H&E slides confirmed each diagnosis, reviewed by two pathologists independently. The J gene is TRBJ2-5, the V gene TRBV9, with D tentatively TRBD2 (6 bases). Sequencing was carried out using FFPE adjacent normal lung tissue. This clonotype was obtained from a person aged 65 to 79 with lung adenocarcinoma. The CDR3 sequence: CASSVDSGAGETQYF. The CDR3 bases are TGTGCCAGCAGCGTAGACTCGGGAGCTGGGGAGACCCAGTACTTC.